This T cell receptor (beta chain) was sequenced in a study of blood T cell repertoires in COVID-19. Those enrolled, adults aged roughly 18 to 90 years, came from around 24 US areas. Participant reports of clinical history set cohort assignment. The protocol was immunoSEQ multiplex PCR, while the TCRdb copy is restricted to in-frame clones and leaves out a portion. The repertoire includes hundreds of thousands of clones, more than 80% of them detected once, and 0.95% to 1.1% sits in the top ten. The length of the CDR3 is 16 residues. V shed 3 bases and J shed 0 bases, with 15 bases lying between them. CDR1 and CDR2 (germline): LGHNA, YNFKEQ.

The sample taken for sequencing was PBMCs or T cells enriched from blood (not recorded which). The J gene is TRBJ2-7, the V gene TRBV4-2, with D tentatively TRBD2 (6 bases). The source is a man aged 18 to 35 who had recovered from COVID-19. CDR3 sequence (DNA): TGTGCCAGCAGCCAGGGACTGGCTATGAGCTCCTACGAGCAGTACTTC. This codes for CASSQGLAMSSYEQYF.